A selection of T cell receptor beta chains follows, all from one sample in a study of beta chain features in type 1 diabetes. Some clones are missing from TCRdb's copy, which holds only in-frame ones; the method was immunoSEQ multiplex PCR. This table has 150,000 to 200,000 clones, about 12% appearing once. The sample was central memory CD4+ T cells from blood. The receptors shown here come from a woman under 30 in good health. Each CDR3 is given with its conserved first and last residue. Each record gives: V gene, D gene, clone size, CDR3 length, J gene, CDR3 DNA, CDR3 protein. D genes are given only for firm matches. For some rows the clone size is stated as once, few or many, or as a class when expanded; others skip it.

v_call: TRBV7-3; d_call: TRBD1; clone_size: few; cdr3_length: 15; j_call: TRBJ2-5; cdr3_nt: TGTGCCAGCAGCTTGCGGACAGGCGTCCAAGAGACCCAGTACTTC; cdr3_aa: CASSLRTGVQETQYF
v_call: TRBV7-9; d_call: TRBD1; clone_size: few; cdr3_length: 15; j_call: TRBJ1-1; cdr3_nt: TGTGCCAGCAGCTTTGAGGGGGCACGGGACACTGAAGCTTTCTTT; cdr3_aa: CASSFEGARDTEAFF
v_call: TRBV4-3; d_call: .; clone_size: .; cdr3_length: 15; j_call: TRBJ2-7; cdr3_nt: TGCGCCAGCAGCCAAGATCAGGGTTTCTCCTACGAGCAGTACTTC; cdr3_aa: CASSQDQGFSYEQYF
v_call: TRBV19; d_call: .; clone_size: many; cdr3_length: 15; j_call: TRBJ2-6; cdr3_nt: TGTGCCAGTAGTGCATCGGGGGCTGGGGCCAACGTCCTGACTTTC; cdr3_aa: CASSASGAGANVLTF
v_call: TRBV6-5; d_call: .; clone_size: .; cdr3_length: 15; j_call: TRBJ1-1; cdr3_nt: TGTGCCAGCAGTTACTCGACGGCGGCCAGCACTGAAGCTTTCTTT; cdr3_aa: CASSYSTAASTEAFF
v_call: TRBV29-1; d_call: TRBD1; clone_size: few; cdr3_length: 14; j_call: TRBJ1-2; cdr3_nt: TGCAGCGTGGCAGGGGGCACCTCTAACTATGGCTACACCTTC; cdr3_aa: CSVAGGTSNYGYTF
v_call: TRBV15; d_call: .; clone_size: few; cdr3_length: 16; j_call: TRBJ2-7; cdr3_nt: TGTGCCACCAGCAGCCACGAGGGGGATAGCTCCTACGAGCAGTACTTC; cdr3_aa: CATSSHEGDSSYEQYF
v_call: TRBV6-4; d_call: TRBD2; clone_size: few; cdr3_length: 17; j_call: TRBJ2-1; cdr3_nt: TGTGCCAGCAGTTACTCTCCCACTAGCGGGATTTACAATGAGCAGTTCTTC; cdr3_aa: CASSYSPTSGIYNEQFF
v_call: TRBV5-1; d_call: .; clone_size: .; cdr3_length: 14; j_call: TRBJ1-2; cdr3_nt: TGCGCCAGCAGTCAACCCGGGACAAATTATGGCTACACCTTC; cdr3_aa: CASSQPGTNYGYTF
v_call: TRBV14; d_call: TRBD1; clone_size: .; cdr3_length: 17; j_call: TRBJ1-5; cdr3_nt: TGTGCCAGCAGCCATCGGGACAGCTCTCATAGCAATCAGCCCCAGCATTTT; cdr3_aa: CASSHRDSSHSNQPQHF
v_call: TRBV27; d_call: .; clone_size: .; cdr3_length: 12; j_call: TRBJ2-7; cdr3_nt: TGTGCCAGCAGTTTAGGTAGGGGGAGAACGTACTTC; cdr3_aa: CASSLGRGRTYF
v_call: TRBV11-2; d_call: .; clone_size: .; cdr3_length: 13; j_call: TRBJ2-2; cdr3_nt: TGTGCCAGCAGCTTATCCGACACCGGGGAGCTGTTTTTT; cdr3_aa: CASSLSDTGELFF
v_call: TRBV7-9; d_call: TRBD1; clone_size: .; cdr3_length: 15; j_call: TRBJ1-3; cdr3_nt: TGTGCCAGCAGCTTACAGGGGGCCCCTGGAAACACCATATATTTT; cdr3_aa: CASSLQGAPGNTIYF
v_call: TRBV6-1; d_call: TRBD1; clone_size: few; cdr3_length: 13; j_call: TRBJ2-1; cdr3_nt: TGTGCCAGCAAGGGACAGGGGTTCAGTGAGCAGTTCTTC; cdr3_aa: CASKGQGFSEQFF
v_call: TRBV5-1; d_call: .; clone_size: few; cdr3_length: 15; j_call: TRBJ2-1; cdr3_nt: TGCGCCAGCAGCTCGGCAGGGAATGACTACAATGAGCAGTTCTTC; cdr3_aa: CASSSAGNDYNEQFF
v_call: TRBV28; d_call: TRBD2; clone_size: .; cdr3_length: 16; j_call: TRBJ2-3; cdr3_nt: TGTGCCAGCACTGCCCAACTAGCGGTCAACACAGATACGCAGTATTTT; cdr3_aa: CASTAQLAVNTDTQYF
v_call: TRBV11-2; d_call: TRBD2; clone_size: few; cdr3_length: 15; j_call: TRBJ2-1; cdr3_nt: TGTGCCAGCAGCTCCCCAGCGGGAGGAACCCTTGAGCAGTTCTTC; cdr3_aa: CASSSPAGGTLEQFF
v_call: TRBV7-3; d_call: .; clone_size: .; cdr3_length: 16; j_call: TRBJ2-2; cdr3_nt: TGTGCCAGCAGCTCCTACCGGGACTCGGAAGGCGGGGAGCTGTTTTTT; cdr3_aa: CASSSYRDSEGGELFF
v_call: TRBV5-1; d_call: .; clone_size: many; cdr3_length: 15; j_call: TRBJ2-5; cdr3_nt: TGCGCCAGCAGCTTGGAAGGGACTGGTACAGAGACCCAGTACTTC; cdr3_aa: CASSLEGTGTETQYF
v_call: TRBV18; d_call: TRBD1; clone_size: few; cdr3_length: 18; j_call: TRBJ2-6; cdr3_nt: TGTGCCAGCTCACCGGGACAGGGACGCTGGTCTGGGGCCAACGTCCTGACTTTC; cdr3_aa: CASSPGQGRWSGANVLTF
v_call: TRBV30; d_call: TRBD1; clone_size: .; cdr3_length: 14; j_call: TRBJ2-2; cdr3_nt: TGTGCCTGGAGGGGACAGGGAGGGACCGGGGAGCTGTTTTTT; cdr3_aa: CAWRGQGGTGELFF
v_call: TRBV19; d_call: .; clone_size: .; cdr3_length: 15; j_call: TRBJ2-2; cdr3_nt: TGTGCCAGTCGGGCGGCGGGGCAGAACACCGGGGAGCTGTTTTTT; cdr3_aa: CASRAAGQNTGELFF
v_call: TRBV29-1; d_call: TRBD1; clone_size: .; cdr3_length: 14; j_call: TRBJ1-2; cdr3_nt: TGCAGCGTAAAGACAGGGGAATCGATCCTTGGCTACACCTTC; cdr3_aa: CSVKTGESILGYTF
v_call: TRBV2; d_call: .; clone_size: .; cdr3_length: 12; j_call: TRBJ2-7; cdr3_nt: TGTGCCAGCAGTGAACTAGCGTACGAGCAGTACTTC; cdr3_aa: CASSELAYEQYF
v_call: TRBV5-1; d_call: TRBD1; clone_size: few; cdr3_length: 15; j_call: TRBJ2-2; cdr3_nt: TGCGCCAGCAGCGTAGACAGGGGGAACACCGGGGAGCTGTTTTTT; cdr3_aa: CASSVDRGNTGELFF
v_call: TRBV6-1; d_call: .; clone_size: .; cdr3_length: 11; j_call: TRBJ2-5; cdr3_nt: TGTGCCAGCAGCCGCCAAGAGACCCAGTACTTC; cdr3_aa: CASSRQETQYF
v_call: TRBV18; d_call: TRBD2; clone_size: .; cdr3_length: 16; j_call: TRBJ2-5; cdr3_nt: TGTGCCAGCTCACCCCTACGACGGGAGGGCCACGAGACCCAGTACTTC; cdr3_aa: CASSPLRREGHETQYF
v_call: TRBV2; d_call: .; clone_size: .; cdr3_length: 12; j_call: TRBJ2-2; cdr3_nt: TGTGCCAGCAATCTAGGCGCCGGGGAGCTGTTTTTT; cdr3_aa: CASNLGAGELFF
v_call: TRBV5-1; d_call: TRBD2; clone_size: .; cdr3_length: 15; j_call: TRBJ2-5; cdr3_nt: TGCGCCAGCAGCGACCCCGGACTAGGCCAAGAGACCCAGTACTTC; cdr3_aa: CASSDPGLGQETQYF
v_call: TRBV6-5; d_call: .; clone_size: few; cdr3_length: 13; j_call: TRBJ1-2; cdr3_nt: TGTGCCAGCAACCCGGGTCCCTGGTATGGCTACACCTTC; cdr3_aa: CASNPGPWYGYTF
v_call: TRBV7-2; d_call: TRBD2; clone_size: few; cdr3_length: 17; j_call: TRBJ2-1; cdr3_nt: TGTGCCAGCAGCCTCAGCCTACTAGCGGCCCGGGGCAATGAGCAGTTCTTC; cdr3_aa: CASSLSLLAARGNEQFF
v_call: TRBV5-1; d_call: .; clone_size: once; cdr3_length: 14; j_call: TRBJ1-1; cdr3_nt: TGCGCCAGCAGCTCACAGGGTTGGGACACTGAAGCTTTCTTT; cdr3_aa: CASSSQGWDTEAFF
v_call: TRBV5-4; d_call: TRBD2; clone_size: few; cdr3_length: 16; j_call: TRBJ2-7; cdr3_nt: TGTGCCAGCAGCGAGGGTGGAGGCGGGAGGGCCCCCGAGCAGTACTTC; cdr3_aa: CASSEGGGGRAPEQYF
v_call: TRBV9; d_call: TRBD1; clone_size: few; cdr3_length: 15; j_call: TRBJ2-5; cdr3_nt: TGTGCCAGCAGCCTACAGGGGGTCCGACAAGAGACCCAGTACTTC; cdr3_aa: CASSLQGVRQETQYF
v_call: TRBV18; d_call: TRBD2; clone_size: .; cdr3_length: 15; j_call: TRBJ2-4; cdr3_nt: TGTGCCAGCTCACCGGAAAGCGGCGGGAGAGTGATTCAGTACTTC; cdr3_aa: CASSPESGGRVIQYF
v_call: TRBV18; d_call: .; clone_size: .; cdr3_length: 13; j_call: TRBJ1-1; cdr3_nt: TGTGCCAGCTCACAGGGGTTGAACACTGAAGCTTTCTTT; cdr3_aa: CASSQGLNTEAFF
v_call: TRBV11-2; d_call: TRBD2; clone_size: .; cdr3_length: 15; j_call: TRBJ2-2; cdr3_nt: TGTGCCAGCAGCGCCTCGGGGGGGAACACCGGGGAGCTGTTTTTT; cdr3_aa: CASSASGGNTGELFF
v_call: TRBV7-2; d_call: TRBD1; clone_size: few; cdr3_length: 16; j_call: TRBJ2-5; cdr3_nt: TGTGCCAGCAGCCCTCGGAAGTTAGGGGGCGGAGAGACCCAGTACTTC; cdr3_aa: CASSPRKLGGGETQYF
v_call: TRBV2; d_call: .; clone_size: few; cdr3_length: 14; j_call: TRBJ2-6; cdr3_nt: TGTGCCAGCGGTCGAGACTCTGGGGCCAACGTCCTGACTTTC; cdr3_aa: CASGRDSGANVLTF
v_call: TRBV2; d_call: TRBD1; clone_size: .; cdr3_length: 13; j_call: TRBJ2-7; cdr3_nt: TGTGCCCCGGGGGGACAGGGGGCTTACGAGCAGTACTTC; cdr3_aa: CAPGGQGAYEQYF
v_call: TRBV25-1; d_call: TRBD2; clone_size: .; cdr3_length: 13; j_call: TRBJ2-5; cdr3_nt: TGTGCCAGCAGCCGGGGGGTGGGAGAGACCCAGTACTTC; cdr3_aa: CASSRGVGETQYF